The 29 T cell receptor beta chains below were found in one sample sequenced in a study of T-cell memory formation after mild COVID-19. One entry per CDR3 protein, called by TCRdb with MiXCR from the 5' RACE reads. The sample contains around 260,000 distinct CDR3 sequences, roughly 15% of which appear only once. Sequencing was done on a sample of PBMCs or a T cell subset sorted from them (not recorded which). The receptor set was obtained from a man aged 18 to 30 who had mild COVID-19 (a few samples of this study predate the infection). Cell type and time point are not known.

This clonotype was found a few times. The V gene is TRBV4-1, the J gene TRBJ2-7; possible D gene TRBD2, 6 bases. Germline-derived CDR1 and CDR2 are MGHRA and YSYEKL. This CDR3 has 13 residues. Trimming took off 0 bases at V and 7 bases at J, with 10 bases between the two ends. CDR3 DNA sequence: TGCGCCAGCAGCCAAGATTCCGGGGGAGAGCAGTACGTC. Translating gives CASSQDSGGEQYV.

This clonotype was detected ten times or more. The rearrangement links TRBV9 to TRBJ2-1, with 8 bases fitting TRBD2. With 0 bases clipped from V and 3 bases from J, the junction kept 2 bases outside the gene matches. Germline lookup yields CDR1 SGDLS and CDR2 YYNGEE. The CDR3 totals 15 residues. The CDR3 here is CASSVASGGYNEQFF. The CDR3 nucleotides are TGTGCCAGCAGCGTAGCGAGCGGGGGCTACAATGAGCAGTTCTTC.

This clonotype was seen more than once but under ten times. The chain is built from TRBV15 and TRBJ1-1, with a tentative D call TRBD1 (5 bases). V gave up 3 bases and J gave up 0 bases, with 11 bases separating them. The CDR3 is made up of 15 amino acids. Germline lookup yields CDR1 LNHNV and CDR2 YYDKDF (reference sequence). CDR3 nucleotides: TGTGCCACCAGCAGGGGAAGACAGATGAACACTGAAGCTTTCTTT. As protein: CATSRGRQMNTEAFF. The full variable domain, in which reference TRBV15 and TRBJ1-1 provide the parts outside the CDR3, is DAMVIQNPRYQVTQFGKPVTLSCSQTLNHNVMYWYQQKSSQAPKLLFHYYDKDFNNEADTPDNFQSRRPNTSFCFLDIRSPGLGDTAMYLCATSRGRQMNTEAFFGQGTRLTVV.

The chain carries TRBV6-1 and TRBJ2-3; D call uncertain. The CDR3 length is 14 residues. V dropped 8 bases and J dropped 2 bases, with 14 bases sitting between them. Per the germline V gene, CDR1 is MNHNS and CDR2 is SASEGT. The CDR3 protein is CASPTRVATDTQYF. CDR3 nucleotide sequence: TGTGCCAGCCCGACTCGGGTAGCCACAGATACGCAGTATTTT.

This clonotype was recorded at least ten times. This chain uses TRBV4-1 with TRBJ1-5, with TRBD1 as a possible D gene (5 bases). CDR3 length: 14 residues. Germline V gene lookup returns CDR1 MGHRA and CDR2 YSYEKL. The V gene lost 3 bases and the J gene lost 5 bases, with 11 bases spanning the gap. CDR3 nucleotides: TGCGCCAGCAGCCAGGGGGGGATACATCAGCCCCAGCATTTT. Its translation is CASSQGGIHQPQHF.

The sample holds one count of this clonotype. V usage is TRBV6-5 and J usage is TRBJ1-1, with D perhaps TRBD1 (5 bases). The length of the CDR3 is 13 residues. Germline V CDR1 and CDR2: MNHEY, SVGAGI. The V end lost 6 bases, the J end lost 8 bases, and 16 bases lay between the germline ends. CDR3 sequence reads: CASSPAGRGEAFF. The CDR3 nucleotides are TGTGCCAGCAGCCCGGCAGGTCGGGGGGAAGCTTTCTTT.

The rearrangement joins TRBV7-2 to TRBJ2-7; 7 positions agree with TRBD2. The CDR3 is 13 residues long. Losses at the gene ends were 1 base for V and 6 bases for J; bases not matched to a gene: 3. Germline V lookup: CDR1 SGHTA, CDR2 FQGNSA. CDR3 bases: TGTGCCAGCAGCTTAGTTTCGGGGGGCGAGCAGTACTTC. This translates into CASSLVSGGEQYF.

This clonotype was seen a few times. The chain recombines TRBV12-3 or TRBV12-4 with TRBJ2-2; D gene unclear. Trimming left V 6 bases short and J 6 bases short, with 14 bases between. CDR3 length: 14 residues. The CDR3 reads CASRFGLGSGELFF. Here the CDR3 DNA reads TGTGCCAGCAGGTTTGGGTTAGGTTCCGGGGAGCTGTTTTTT.

The V call is TRBV30, the J call TRBJ2-2; TRBD1 is a possible D gene (5 bases). In germline, CDR1 is GTSNPN, CDR2 SVGIG (reference sequence). The CDR3 covers 15 residues. V lost 0 bases and J 1 base, leaving 9 bases between the germline ends. CDR3 region: CAWSVGPVNTGELFF. CDR3 coding DNA: TGTGCCTGGAGTGTGGGGCCCGTGAACACCGGGGAGCTGTTTTTT.

In its sample, this clonotype was seen a few times. The genes are TRBV6-2 or TRBV6-3 and TRBJ2-4; D gene uncertain. The CDR3 spans 14 residues. V dropped 6 bases and J dropped 7 bases, with 16 bases sitting between them. Germline V gene data show CDR1 as MNHEY and CDR2 as SVGEGT. The CDR3 is CASSPLINVNIQYF. The CDR3 bases are TGTGCCAGCAGCCCACTAATTAACGTCAACATTCAGTACTTC.

There are a few counts of this clonotype. The genes are TRBV20-1 and TRBJ2-1; no clear D gene. The CDR3 contains 12 residues. Germline CDR1 reads DFQATT; CDR2 reads SNEGSKA (reference sequence). V lost 6 bases, J lost 3 bases, and 9 bases lay in between. As DNA, the CDR3 is TGCAGTGCGGAAGGGAACTACAATGAGCAGTTCTTC. This codes for CSAEGNYNEQFF.

V is TRBV6-6 and J is TRBJ2-5; the D gene is possibly TRBD2 (6 bases). Germline CDR1 is MNHNY and CDR2 is SVGAGI (reference sequence). V shed 10 bases and J shed 5 bases, with 14 bases lying between them. CDR3 length: 12 amino acids. CDR3 nucleotides: TGTGCCAACTCACCCCGGGGGGAGACCCAGTACTTC. Protein sequence: CANSPRGETQYF.

This chain joins TRBV10-3 and TRBJ1-2, with D hard to call. This CDR3 contains 14 residues. V dropped 3 bases and J dropped 8 bases, with 16 bases sitting between them. The germline CDR1 and CDR2 sequences are ENHRY and SYGVKD. The CDR3 nucleotides are TGTGCCATCAGTGATAGGAGCACGCTCTGGGGCTACACCTTC. Protein: CAISDRSTLWGYTF.

This clonotype was counted only a few times. V usage is TRBV27 and J usage is TRBJ2-3; unclear D gene. Germline V gives CDR1 MNHEY, CDR2 SMNVEV (reference sequence). This CDR3 has 12 residues. V was clipped by 8 bases and J by 6 bases, with 12 bases between them. Written as DNA, the CDR3 is TGTGCCAGCGGTGACTCCCAGGATACGCAGTATTTT. This encodes CASGDSQDTQYF.

This clonotype was seen only a few times. The genes are TRBV5-1 and TRBJ2-7; TRBD1 aligns across 7 bases. V lost 4 bases and J lost 1; bases outside the gene matches: 5. The CDR3 runs 14 residues. CDR1 is SGHRS, CDR2 YFSETQ, per germline. CDR3 sequence: CASSPTGNSYEQYV. The CDR3 DNA reads as TGCGCCAGCAGCCCGACAGGGAATTCCTACGAGCAGTACGTC.

The V and J genes are TRBV5-1 and TRBJ1-1, with D uncertain. Germline V gene data show CDR1 as SGHRS and CDR2 as YFSETQ. This CDR3 is built from 16 residues. Trimming took off 0 bases at V and 0 bases at J, with 12 bases between the two ends. The CDR3 reads CASSLEGVQLNTEAFF. CDR3 bases: TGCGCCAGCAGCTTGGAGGGAGTGCAGCTGAACACTGAAGCTTTCTTT.

This clonotype came up a few times. This chain connects TRBV27 to TRBJ2-5; perhaps TRBD1 as D (6 bases). The V end lost 4 bases, the J end lost 2 bases, and 17 bases lay between the germline ends. CDR1 is MNHEY and CDR2 is SMNVEV in the germline V gene (reference sequence). This CDR3 has 16 amino acids. The CDR3 nucleotides read TGTGCCAGCAGTTCCCACCTCAGACAGGCTCAAGAGACCCAGTACTTC. Translation gives CASSSHLRQAQETQYF.

Here the CDR3 reads CASSSLIPNRGLAFF. CDR3 DNA sequence: TGTGCCAGCAGTTCTCTCATCCCTAACAGGGGATTAGCTTTCTTT. The rearrangement links TRBV6-5 to TRBJ1-1; the match to TRBD1 covers 7 bases. Germline V gives CDR1 MNHEY, CDR2 SVGAGI. V lost 4 bases, J lost 10 bases, and 15 bases stayed unmatched. The CDR3 is 15 amino acids.

This clonotype was detected ten times or more. V and J are TRBV5-1 and TRBJ2-1; maybe TRBD1 (5 bases). Germline V lookup: CDR1 SGHRS, CDR2 YFSETQ. V dropped 4 bases and J dropped 4 bases, with 9 bases sitting between them. The length of the CDR3 is 13 residues. The CDR3 DNA reads as TGCGCCAGCAGCGCGGACATTTACAATGAGCAGTTCTTC. This translates into CASSADIYNEQFF.

The V gene is TRBV29-1, the J gene TRBJ2-5; D remains ambiguous. CDR1 is SQVTM, CDR2 ANQGSEA, per germline. This CDR3 has 13 residues. V shed 7 bases and J shed 5 bases, with 17 bases lying between them. CDR3 region: CSGILSLVETQYF. In nucleotides, the CDR3 is TGCAGCGGCATTCTGAGCCTTGTGGAGACCCAGTACTTC.

This clonotype was seen at least ten times. This chain connects TRBV7-9 to TRBJ2-5; 7 bases are a match to TRBD2. The J segment lost 2 bases and the V segment lost 3 bases, leaving 3 bases of the junction unmatched. The CDR3 consists of 14 residues. Looked up from germline, CDR1 is SEHNR and CDR2 is FQNEAQ (reference sequence). CDR3 sequence reads: CASSFGGGQETQYF. The CDR3 nucleotides are TGTGCCAGCAGCTTCGGCGGGGGACAAGAGACCCAGTACTTC.

The CDR3 region is CASSIHATNEKLFF. For the CDR3, the DNA is TGTGCCAGCAGCATACATGCAACTAATGAAAAACTGTTTTTT. V usage is TRBV3-1 and J usage is TRBJ1-4; no definite D call. This CDR3 spans 14 amino acids. CDR1 is LGHDT, CDR2 YNNKEL, per germline (reference sequence). The V gene lost 5 bases and the J gene lost 0 bases, with 7 bases spanning the gap. Combining the CDR3 with reference TRBV3-1 and TRBJ1-4 gives the whole variable domain DTAVSQTPKYLVTQMGNDKSIKCEQNLGHDTMYWYKQDSKKFLKIMFSYNNKELIINETVPNRFSPKSPDKAHLNLHINSLELGDSAVYFCASSIHATNEKLFFGSGTQLSVL.

In DNA form, the CDR3 reads TGCGCCAGCAGCTCAGTGGACGGGGGAGTCACTGAAGCTTTCTTT. Protein product: CASSSVDGGVTEAFF. The chain couples TRBV5-1 to TRBJ1-1, with D maybe TRBD1 (5 bases). The V gene lost 3 bases and the J gene lost 4 bases, with 16 bases spanning the gap. Germline loops: CDR1 SGHRS, CDR2 YFSETQ. CDR3 length: 15 amino acids.

There are many counts of this clonotype. V gene TRBV5-1 combines with J gene TRBJ2-5; D remains ambiguous. The CDR3 loop spans 12 amino acids. V shed 7 bases and J shed 3 bases, with 10 bases lying between them. In germline, CDR1 is SGHRS, CDR2 YFSETQ. The CDR3 region has the DNA TGCGCCAGCCCCTATATTGAAGAGACCCAGTACTTC. Its translation: CASPYIEETQYF.

Only a few counts were recorded for this clonotype. The chain recombines TRBV28 with TRBJ2-3; the D call may be TRBD1 or TRBD2 (5 bases each). The ends were cut back, 5 bases at V and 3 bases at J, with 15 bases in the middle. The germline CDR1 and CDR2 sequences are MDHEN and SYDVKM. The CDR3 is 15 residues long. The CDR3 nucleotides are TGTGCCAGCAGTCGGGGCCGTCGGGTTACAGATACGCAGTATTTT. It yields the protein CASSRGRRVTDTQYF.

This clonotype has only a few counts. The rearrangement uses TRBV5-5 and TRBJ2-5; D could derive from TRBD1 or TRBD2 (7 bases each). The CDR3 covers 14 residues. V lost 2 bases and J lost 4, with 12 bases in between. Germline-derived CDR1 and CDR2 are SGHKS and YYEKEE (reference sequence). For the CDR3, the DNA is TGTGCCAGCAGCTTACCAGGGGGGGTAGAGACCCAGTACTTC. It translates to CASSLPGGVETQYF.

The rearrangement joins TRBV9 to TRBJ2-2, with no clear D. Trimming took 2 bases from V and 2 from J, leaving 10 bases between them. Germline-derived CDR1 and CDR2 are SGDLS and YYNGEE. The CDR3 is 15 amino acids. The CDR3 DNA follows: TGTGCCAGCAGCGTCCTTGGAAGAAACACCGGGGAGCTGTTTTTT. This encodes CASSVLGRNTGELFF.

The sample holds a few counts of this clonotype. V and J are TRBV9 and TRBJ2-7; D gene uncertain. Between the trimmed V and J ends, which lost 4 bases and 1 base, there was a span of 12 bases. The CDR3 sequence is 14 residues long. Per germline, CDR1 SGDLS and CDR2 YYNGEE. The DNA for the CDR3 is TGTGCCAGCAGCCCGCATGCACAGTCCTACGAGCAGTACTTC. It codes for CASSPHAQSYEQYF.

This chain links TRBV7-2 with TRBJ2-4; the D call may be TRBD1 or TRBD2 (7 bases each). The CDR3 sequence is 17 residues long. Germline V CDR1 and CDR2: SGHTA, FQGNSA. The V end was cut by 4 bases, the J end by 0 bases, with 16 bases between. The CDR3 here is CASSSGGGALAKNIQYF. CDR3 bases: TGTGCCAGCAGCTCAGGGGGGGGCGCTCTAGCCAAAAACATTCAGTACTTC.